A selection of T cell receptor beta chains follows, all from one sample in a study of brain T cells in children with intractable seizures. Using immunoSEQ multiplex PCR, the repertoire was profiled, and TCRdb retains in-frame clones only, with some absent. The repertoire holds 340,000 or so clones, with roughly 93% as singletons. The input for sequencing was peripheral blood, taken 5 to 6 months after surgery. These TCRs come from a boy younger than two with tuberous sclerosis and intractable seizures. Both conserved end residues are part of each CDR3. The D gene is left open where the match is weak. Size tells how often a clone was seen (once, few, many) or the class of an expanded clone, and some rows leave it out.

CDR3aa: CAIHRGGRNYEQYF
CDR3nt: TGTGCCATCCACAGGGGGGGAAGAAATTACGAGCAGTACTTC
j_gene: TRBJ2-7
abundance: NA
v_gene: TRBV2
d_gene: NA

CDR3aa: CARSPSIVGSNEQFF
CDR3nt: TGTGCCAGAAGCCCCTCGATAGTCGGGAGCAATGAGCAGTTCTTC
j_gene: TRBJ2-1
abundance: NA
v_gene: TRBV5-3
d_gene: NA

CDR3aa: CSVEGIGLDNEQFF
CDR3nt: TGCAGCGTTGAGGGAATAGGACTAGATAATGAGCAGTTCTTC
j_gene: TRBJ2-1
abundance: NA
v_gene: TRBV29-1
d_gene: TRBD2

CDR3aa: CASKREDREGYEQYF
CDR3nt: TGTGCCAGCAAACGGGAGGACAGGGAAGGCTACGAGCAGTACTTC
j_gene: TRBJ2-7
abundance: NA
v_gene: TRBV6-4
d_gene: NA

CDR3aa: CASSPGLAGSYEQYF
CDR3nt: TGTGCCAGCAGCCCGGGACTAGCGGGCTCCTACGAGCAGTACTTC
j_gene: TRBJ2-7
abundance: NA
v_gene: TRBV5-4
d_gene: TRBD2

CDR3aa: CASSMAAGGPDTQYF
CDR3nt: TGTGCCAGCAGCATGGCAGCGGGAGGGCCAGATACGCAGTATTTT
j_gene: TRBJ2-3
abundance: NA
v_gene: TRBV7-6
d_gene: TRBD2

CDR3aa: CASSYSGFSGYTF
CDR3nt: TGTGCCAGCAGTTACTCGGGGTTTTCTGGCTACACCTTC
j_gene: TRBJ1-2
abundance: NA
v_gene: TRBV6-5
d_gene: NA

CDR3aa: CASSAGLGTEAFF
CDR3nt: TGTGCCAGCAGTGCGGGTCTGGGCACTGAAGCTTTCTTT
j_gene: TRBJ1-1
abundance: NA
v_gene: TRBV25-1
d_gene: NA

CDR3aa: CASSFGQGAPNEQFF
CDR3nt: TGTGCCAGCAGCTTCGGACAGGGGGCCCCGAATGAGCAGTTCTTC
j_gene: TRBJ2-1
abundance: NA
v_gene: TRBV7-9
d_gene: TRBD1

CDR3aa: CASSYSGWDTQYF
CDR3nt: TGTGCCAGCAGTTACTCGGGTTGGGATACGCAGTATTTT
j_gene: TRBJ2-3
abundance: NA
v_gene: TRBV6-5
d_gene: NA

CDR3aa: CASSHNTGSGEQYF
CDR3nt: TGTGCCAGCAGCCACAACACAGGGTCTGGCGAGCAGTACTTC
j_gene: TRBJ2-7
abundance: NA
v_gene: TRBV3-1/TRBV3-2
d_gene: NA

CDR3aa: CASSPGRGQETQYF
CDR3nt: TGCGCCAGCAGCCCCGGGAGGGGCCAAGAGACCCAGTACTTC
j_gene: TRBJ2-5
abundance: NA
v_gene: TRBV4-1
d_gene: TRBD2

CDR3aa: CASSYGRDWNYGYTF
CDR3nt: TGTGCCAGCAGTTACGGGCGGGATTGGAACTATGGCTACACCTTC
j_gene: TRBJ1-2
abundance: once
v_gene: TRBV6-5
d_gene: NA

CDR3aa: CASSIDLSGGYTF
CDR3nt: TGTGCCAGTAGTATAGACCTCAGCGGTGGCTACACCTTC
j_gene: TRBJ1-2
abundance: NA
v_gene: TRBV19
d_gene: NA